This TCR beta chain was identified in a study of cytomegalovirus exposure and HLA in healthy donors. PCR amplification relied on 60 Vbeta primers (plus 13 Jbeta primers). TCRdb's copy holds only in-frame clones and misses some; the assay was immunoSEQ multiplex PCR. The sample holds 80,000 or so clones; under 80% are singletons and the top ten take roughly 5.2%. This clone has just a few counts. The CDR3 is 15 amino acids. From germline, CDR1 is SGHRS and CDR2 YFSETQ. The V end lost 1 base, the J end lost 0 bases, and 10 bases lay between the germline ends. This sequence originates from a man aged 55-75 years in good health and CMV-seropositive. This chain links TRBV5-1 with TRBJ1-1, with unresolved D. The specimen was PBMCs. In DNA form, the CDR3 reads TGCGCCAGCAGCTTGTTTGGAGGAGTGAACACTGAAGCTTTCTTT. This gives the protein CASSLFGGVNTEAFF.